A selection of T cell receptor beta chains follows, all from one sample in a study of T cell repertoires in cytomegalovirus infection. TCRdb reprocessed the reads with MiXCR, giving one entry per CDR3 protein. The data show around 310,000 distinct CDR3 sequences, about 28% seen once. For these TCRs, the target antigens are not known. The material was cultured PBMCs, obtained from culture after CMV antigen stimulation. The receptors were sampled from a human donor in good health (CMV status not recorded). Some clones in this sample may be carry-over from other donors' samples. Both conserved end residues are part of each CDR3. Fields, in order: clone size, J gene, D gene, V gene, CDR3 DNA, CDR3 protein. D genes are given only for firm matches. Expanded clones get a size class; other rows say once, few or many, or leave the size out.

size: many
J: TRBJ1-5
D: NA
V: TRBV7-2
DNA: TGTGCCAGCAGCTTAAATAAGGATCATCAGCCCCAGCATTTT
CDR3: CASSLNKDHQPQHF

size: NA
J: TRBJ2-3
D: TRBD2
V: TRBV5-1
DNA: TGCGCCAGCAGCTTGGCACTAGCGGAGACAGATACGCAGTATTTT
CDR3: CASSLALAETDTQYF

size: NA
J: TRBJ2-3
D: NA
V: TRBV7-6
DNA: TGTGCCAGCAGCTTAGTGTACGGATACACAGATACGCAGTATTTT
CDR3: CASSLVYGYTDTQYF

size: few
J: TRBJ2-7
D: TRBD1
V: TRBV6-1
DNA: TGTGCCAGCAGGCTCCCGGGACAGAGTTACGAGCAGTACTTC
CDR3: CASRLPGQSYEQYF

size: many
J: TRBJ2-7
D: TRBD2
V: TRBV11-2
DNA: TGTGCCAGCAGCTGGACTAGCGGTCCCTACGAGCAGTACTTC
CDR3: CASSWTSGPYEQYF

size: NA
J: TRBJ1-6
D: NA
V: TRBV3-1
DNA: TGTGCCAGCAGCCAAGATCGGGCCCTCCACTTT
CDR3: CASSQDRALHF

size: NA
J: TRBJ2-7
D: NA
V: TRBV27
DNA: TGTGCCAGCAGTTTAGCTAACAGACCGGTCTACGAGCAGTACTTC
CDR3: CASSLANRPVYEQYF

size: few
J: TRBJ2-7
D: NA
V: TRBV10-3
DNA: TGTGCCATCAGCCCAAAACTGACAGACTCCTACGAGCAGTACTTC
CDR3: CAISPKLTDSYEQYF

size: many
J: TRBJ2-2
D: TRBD2
V: TRBV4-2
DNA: TGTGCCAGCAGCCAAACCCCCGGGACTAGCGGGAGGGGGGAGCTGTTTTTT
CDR3: CASSQTPGTSGRGELFF

size: NA
J: TRBJ1-2
D: NA
V: TRBV10-3
DNA: TGTGCCATCAGTGAACGGGACGGTTTTGACTATGGCTACACCTTC
CDR3: CAISERDGFDYGYTF